A selection of T cell receptor beta chains follows, all from one sample in a study of cytomegalovirus exposure and HLA in healthy donors. Some clones are missing from TCRdb's copy, which holds only in-frame ones; the method was immunoSEQ multiplex PCR. The table has 60,000 to 95,000 clones, around four fifths seen once. Material for sequencing was PBMCs. Receptor source: a middle-aged woman in good health and CMV-seropositive. Each CDR3 is given with its conserved first and last residue. The D gene is left open where the match is weak. Size tells how often a clone was seen (once, few, many) or the class of an expanded clone, and some rows leave it out.

d_call	v_call	clone_size	j_call	cdr3_aa	cdr3_nt
.	TRBV4-2	.	TRBJ2-7	CASSQDYIPTSYEQYF	TGTGCCAGCAGCCAAGATTACATCCCGACATCCTACGAGCAGTACTTC
TRBD1	TRBV28	.	TRBJ1-2	CASIKGANYGYTF	TGTGCCAGCATAAAGGGGGCAAACTATGGCTACACCTTC
.	TRBV2	.	TRBJ1-2	CASTRGNNYGYTF	TGTGCCAGCACGAGGGGGAATAACTATGGCTACACCTTC
.	TRBV28	few	TRBJ1-1	CEAGRGTEAFF	TGTGAGGCCGGCCGAGGCACTGAAGCTTTCTTT
.	TRBV28	.	TRBJ1-2	CASSTGYHGYTF	TGTGCCAGCAGCACAGGGTATCATGGCTACACCTTC
.	TRBV28	.	TRBJ1-1	CASSLIGATEAFF	TGTGCCAGCAGTTTAATTGGGGCCACTGAAGCTTTCTTT
.	TRBV10-3	.	TRBJ2-7	CAISESGTRSYEQYF	TGTGCCATCAGTGAGTCGGGGACTCGCTCCTACGAGCAGTACTTC
TRBD2	TRBV4-1	.	TRBJ2-3	CASSQVLAEHTDTQYF	TGCGCCAGCAGCCAAGTCCTAGCGGAGCACACAGATACGCAGTATTTT
.	TRBV30	few	TRBJ2-7	CASHTGRVGDGFAYEQYF	TGTGCCTCACACACAGGGAGGGTGGGGGATGGGTTCGCCTACGAGCAGTACTTC
.	TRBV4-1	.	TRBJ2-3	CASSQDSSVRGNTQYF	TGCGCCAGCAGCCAAGATAGTTCAGTCCGAGGAAATACGCAGTATTTT
TRBD1	TRBV5-4	.	TRBJ1-2	CASSRDRGTYGYTF	TGTGCCAGCAGCAGGGACAGGGGTACCTATGGCTACACCTTC
.	TRBV19	.	TRBJ2-5	CASSIAGNFRQLQETQYF	TGTGCCAGTAGTATCGCGGGCAATTTTCGGCAGCTCCAAGAGACCCAGTACTTC
TRBD1	TRBV7-8	.	TRBJ2-7	CASSPRGPEEQYF	TGTGCCAGCAGCCCCAGGGGGCCGGAAGAGCAGTACTTC
TRBD2	TRBV11-2	.	TRBJ2-5	CASSLGVAGSQETQYF	TGTGCCAGCAGCTTAGGGGTAGCGGGGAGCCAAGAGACCCAGTACTTC
TRBD1	TRBV5-1	once	TRBJ1-2	CASSSATGDYGYTF	TGCGCCAGCAGCTCCGCGACAGGGGACTATGGCTACACCTTC
TRBD1	TRBV27	.	TRBJ1-4	CASRRRSTGGYRTANEKLFF	TGTGCCAGCAGACGGAGATCGACAGGGGGCTACCGTACAGCTAATGAAAAACTGTTTTTT
TRBD1	TRBV6-5	.	TRBJ1-3	CASSSPQGARGNTIYF	TGTGCCAGCAGTTCCCCACAGGGGGCGCGGGGAAACACCATATATTTT
.	TRBV6-5	.	TRBJ1-3	CASSYSTQISGNTIYF	TGTGCCAGCAGTTACTCTACACAGATCTCTGGAAACACCATATATTTT
TRBD1	TRBV5-4	.	TRBJ2-6	CASSSSDRVSPGANVLTF	TGTGCCAGCAGCTCCAGTGACAGGGTCTCCCCTGGGGCCAACGTCCTGACTTTC
TRBD2	TRBV9	few	TRBJ2-7	CASSDPGLPYF	TGTGCCAGCAGCGACCCGGGACTACCGTACTTC
.	TRBV6-5	.	TRBJ2-7	CARTGSSHEQYF	TGTGCCAGGACAGGCTCCTCCCACGAGCAGTACTTC
TRBD1	TRBV19	.	TRBJ1-2	CASTTGAARYTF	TGTGCCAGTACAACAGGGGCCGCACGCTACACCTTC
TRBD1	TRBV7-2	once	TRBJ2-5	CASRQGASETQYF	TGTGCCAGCCGACAGGGGGCTTCCGAGACCCAGTACTTC
TRBD1	TRBV7-8	.	TRBJ1-1	CASRAGTENTEAFF	TGTGCCAGCAGGGCCGGGACAGAGAACACTGAAGCTTTCTTT